What follows describes a single T cell receptor (beta chain). Its antigen is not identified. Per-sample yields of isolated PBMCs were at least 6 million. This specimen comes from a study of blood T cells in healthy people across ages. Study results and caveats: Long-lived and aged donors differed, with more naive CD4+ cells and higher diversity in the long-lived. As age increased, TCR beta diversity per million T cells fell in a roughly linear fashion.

J lost 1 base, V lost 3 bases, and 2 bases had no gene match. Germline CDR1 and CDR2: MGHRA and YSYEKL. This CDR3 has 14 residues. Through a sample-barcoded 5' primer and a J-beta primer mix, a second PCR was run for roughly 7 to 11 cycles. Every cDNA was tagged by a template-switch adaptor with 12 random nucleotides. TCRdb re-derived calls from the 5' RACE reads in MiXCR, one entry per CDR3 protein. The data contain about 730,000 distinct CDR3 sequences, 40% to 45% of them singletons. The sequence derives from a woman in her sixties or seventies in good health. Sequenced input: blood. This chain uses TRBV4-1 with TRBJ2-5, with 7 bases fitting TRBD1. This CDR3 is CASSHDRVQETQYF. In DNA, the CDR3 is TGCGCCAGCAGCCACGACAGGGTCCAAGAGACCCAGTACTTC.